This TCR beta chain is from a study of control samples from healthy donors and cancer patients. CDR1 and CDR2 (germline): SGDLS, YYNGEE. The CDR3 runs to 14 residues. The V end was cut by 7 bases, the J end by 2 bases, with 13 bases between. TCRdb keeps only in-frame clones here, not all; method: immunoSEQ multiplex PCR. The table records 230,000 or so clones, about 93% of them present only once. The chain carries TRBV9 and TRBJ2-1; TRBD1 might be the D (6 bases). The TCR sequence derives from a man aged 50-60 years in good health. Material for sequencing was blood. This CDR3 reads CASAVGAPYNEQFF. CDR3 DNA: TGTGCCAGCGCGGTGGGGGCACCCTACAATGAGCAGTTCTTC.